This T cell receptor (beta chain) was profiled in a study of cytomegalovirus exposure and HLA in healthy donors. Data came from immunoSEQ multiplex PCR; TCRdb stores just in-frame clones and leaves some out. The sample contains some 110,000 clones, about 87% of which appear only once. To note about this clone: What it binds is unknown.

The length of the CDR3 is 12 residues. V was trimmed by 4 bases and J by 9 bases, leaving 12 bases between them. The donors were in the roughly 130-subject validation cohort, distinct from the approximately 700-subject first cohort. Study-level results: The authors listed around 150 TCR beta chains as cytomegalovirus-associated. Rare TCR sequences predominated, though certain public TCRs were found in many donors.

Sample: PBMCs. The rearrangement joins TRBV23-1 to TRBJ1-2; D gene ambiguous. TRBV23-1 falls under the ORF class, with uncertain function. This sequence originates from a man between 18 and 35 years old in good health and CMV-seronegative. CDR3 protein: CASSPDTPCYTF. The DNA of the CDR3 is TGCGCCAGCAGTCCCGACACTCCGTGCTACACCTTC.